A single TCR beta chain is shown here with its context. Antigen unknown. V shed 11 bases, J shed 5 bases, and the junction held 6 bases outside the gene matches. Germline CDR1 and CDR2: LGHNT and FRNRAP. CDR3 size: 13 residues. This record belongs to a study of Graves' ophthalmopathy and Graves' hyperthyroidism. RNA transcripts were the template, and TCR beta CDR3 regions were amplified from them. First-round RT-PCR with HTBI primers preceded a second-round multiplex PCR. MiXCR was run by TCRdb on the multiplex PCR reads, yielding one entry per CDR3 protein. Among more than 150,000 distinct CDR3 sequences, over 35% were seen once, and the ten largest hold roughly 5.2%. Broader study findings: In blood appeared most of the expanded thyroid clonotypes whose frequency exceeded 0.001.

This clonotype was sampled from a woman aged 40 to 50 with Graves' ophthalmopathy. The chain has TRBV12-5 and TRBJ2-2; 9 bases fit TRBD1. Sequencing was performed on peripheral blood. DNA for the CDR3: TGTGCTTCTCGGACAGGGGAAACCGGGGAGCTGTTTTTT. As protein: CASRTGETGELFF.